The rows below give T cell receptor beta chains drawn from one sample of a study of T cells in Graves' hyperthyroidism and ophthalmopathy. Using its own MiXCR run on the multiplex PCR reads, TCRdb lists one record per CDR3 protein. The sample lists approximately 740,000 distinct CDR3 sequences, 14% seen once, with approximately 10% in the top ten. The sequenced material came from blood. The receptors derive from a woman younger than 30 with Graves' hyperthyroidism. Each CDR3 is given with its conserved first and last residue. Each record gives: J gene, V gene, CDR3 protein.

>TRBJ1-6|TRBV9
CASSVVGTDYSPLHF
>TRBJ2-5|TRBV24-1
CATSDWTGEVETQYF
>TRBJ2-3|TRBV6-4
CAGSDLSGYTQYF
>TRBJ1-4|TRBV6-1
CASEPGGAVNEKLFF
>TRBJ1-1|TRBV20-1
CSATQTGGTEAFF
>TRBJ2-5|TRBV24-1
CATSDWTGIGQTQYF
>TRBJ2-7|TRBV7-2
CASSMGQPYEQYF
>TRBJ1-1|TRBV30
CAYLTGWTTEAFF
>TRBJ2-7|TRBV3-1
CASSPLDGYEQYF
>TRBJ1-2|TRBV6-2/TRBV6-3
CASSYPSRRLSGYGYTF
>TRBJ1-2|TRBV30
CACQQGTPTGYTF
>TRBJ2-1|TRBV7-2
CASSLVQTSGRSNEQFF
>TRBJ2-1|TRBV11-2
CASSQGLAGVNEQFF
>TRBJ2-3|TRBV4-1
CASSPLVAGGPDTQYF
>TRBJ2-1|TRBV30
CAGLSKSSYNEQFF
>TRBJ1-1|TRBV11-3
CASSLAVLGTGLNTEAFF
>TRBJ1-1|TRBV5-5
CASSGGDSEAFF
>TRBJ2-2|TRBV3-1
CASSQAGGMDGELFF